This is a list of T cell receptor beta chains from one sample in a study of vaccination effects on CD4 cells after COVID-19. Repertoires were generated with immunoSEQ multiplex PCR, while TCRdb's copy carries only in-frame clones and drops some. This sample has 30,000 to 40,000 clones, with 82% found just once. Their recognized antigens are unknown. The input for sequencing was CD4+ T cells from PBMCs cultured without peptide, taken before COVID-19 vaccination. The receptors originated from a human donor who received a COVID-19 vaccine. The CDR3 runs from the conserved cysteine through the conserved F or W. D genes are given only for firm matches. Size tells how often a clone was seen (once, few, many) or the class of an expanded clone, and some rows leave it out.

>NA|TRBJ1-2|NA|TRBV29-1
TGCAGCGTCCGGCCAGGGCAGAGCTACACCTTC
CSVRPGQSYTF
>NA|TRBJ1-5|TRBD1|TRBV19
TGTGCCAGTAGTCGGAGTCATCGACAGGGGGATCAGCCCCAGCATTTT
CASSRSHRQGDQPQHF
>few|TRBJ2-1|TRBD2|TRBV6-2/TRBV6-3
TGTGCCAGCAGTTCCCGGACTAGCGGGGCCAATGAGCAGTTCTTC
CASSSRTSGANEQFF
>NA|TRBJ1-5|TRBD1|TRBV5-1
TGCGCCAGCAGCTTGGTTAGGGACAGGAGAAATCAGCCCCAGCATTTT
CASSLVRDRRNQPQHF
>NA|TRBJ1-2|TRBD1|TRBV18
TGTGCCAGCTCACCAGATAGAGACAGGGCTGCTTATGGCTACACCTTC
CASSPDRDRAAYGYTF
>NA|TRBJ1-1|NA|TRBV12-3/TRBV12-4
TGTGCCAGCAGTTTCATTGGCGACACTGAAGCTTTCTTT
CASSFIGDTEAFF
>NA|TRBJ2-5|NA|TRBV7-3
TGTGCCAGCAGCCCAAGTGGGGGGAGGGAGACCCAGTACTTC
CASSPSGGRETQYF
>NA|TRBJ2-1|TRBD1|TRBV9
TGTGCCAGCAGCGAGGCCGGGACAGGGTCCCCCAATGAGCAGTTCTTC
CASSEAGTGSPNEQFF
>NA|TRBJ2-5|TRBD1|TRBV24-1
TGTGCCACCAGTGATTCCGGGACAGGGGGGAGAGAGACCCAGTACTTC
CATSDSGTGGRETQYF
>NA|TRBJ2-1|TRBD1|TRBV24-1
TGTGCCACCAGTGATACCGGGACAGGGGAGTACAATGAGCAGTTCTTC
CATSDTGTGEYNEQFF
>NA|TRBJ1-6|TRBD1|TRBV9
TGTGCCAGCAGCGGACAGGGAAGTAATTCACCCCTCCACTTT
CASSGQGSNSPLHF
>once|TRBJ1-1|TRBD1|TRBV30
TGTGCCTGGAGGGAGGGGACAGACTACACTGAAGCTTTCTTT
CAWREGTDYTEAFF
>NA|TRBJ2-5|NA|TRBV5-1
TGCGCCAGCAGCTCACAACCAGAAGAGACCCAGTACTTC
CASSSQPEETQYF
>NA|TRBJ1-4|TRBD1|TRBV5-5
TGTGCCAGCAGTGGCCCAGGGGGTCCAACTAATGAAAAACTGTTTTTT
CASSGPGGPTNEKLFF
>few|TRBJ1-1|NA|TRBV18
TGTGCCAGCTCACCGCTGAAGAACACTGAAGCTTTCTTT
CASSPLKNTEAFF
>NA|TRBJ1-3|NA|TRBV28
TGTGCCAGCAGTTTAATAGGGGCTGGAAACACCATATATTTT
CASSLIGAGNTIYF
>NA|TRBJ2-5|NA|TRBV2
TGTGCCAGCAGTGAAACTCGTCAAAAAGAGACCCAGTACTTC
CASSETRQKETQYF
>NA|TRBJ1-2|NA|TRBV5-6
TGTGCCAGCAGGCCATTTGGGACGATCTATGGCTACACCTTC
CASRPFGTIYGYTF
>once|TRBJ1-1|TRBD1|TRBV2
TGTGCCAGCAGTGAATTGGCAGGGGGGGCCACTGAAGCTTTCTTT
CASSELAGGATEAFF
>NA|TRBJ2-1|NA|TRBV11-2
TGTGCCAGCAGCCAGGCGGCAGGGGAGTTCTTC
CASSQAAGEFF
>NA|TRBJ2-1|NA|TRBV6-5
TGTGCCAGCAGCCTAGACCGGGGGTGGTTTAATGAGCAGTTCTTC
CASSLDRGWFNEQFF
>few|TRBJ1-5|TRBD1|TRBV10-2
TGCGCCAGCAGTGTGGCAGGGGGCCAGCCCCAGCATTTT
CASSVAGGQPQHF
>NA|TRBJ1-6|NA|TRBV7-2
TGTGCCAGCAGCTTAGGGAGTCAAAATAATTCACCCCTCCACTTT
CASSLGSQNNSPLHF
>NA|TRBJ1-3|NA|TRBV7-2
TGTGCCAGCAGCTTAGAACAGGGCACTGGAAACACCATATATTTT
CASSLEQGTGNTIYF
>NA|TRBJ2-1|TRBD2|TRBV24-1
TGTGCCACCAGTGAGGCTGGCGGGGGGGCATTACGGAATGAGCAGTTCTTC
CATSEAGGGALRNEQFF
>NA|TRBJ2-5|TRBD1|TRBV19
TGTGCCAGTTCAGACAGGGCCCGGGAGACCCAGTACTTC
CASSDRARETQYF
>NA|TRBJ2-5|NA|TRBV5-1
TGCGCCAGCAGCCCGGGGTTGCCAGGGGTAGAGACCCAGTACTTC
CASSPGLPGVETQYF
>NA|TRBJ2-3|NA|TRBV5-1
TGCGCCAGCAGCCTCAGGGGAGGTAGCACAGATACGCAGTATTTT
CASSLRGGSTDTQYF